This T cell receptor beta chain was recovered during a study of esophageal squamous cell carcinoma under preoperative chemotherapy. Broader study findings: After treatment, tumor-infiltrating lymphocytes apparently came partly from blood T cells. Chemotherapy was followed by significantly higher TCR diversity in peripheral T cells only, not tumor-infiltrating lymphocytes.

A remark on this clonotype: The antigen remains unidentified. One end of the junction does not line up with germline, which may come from a read error.

Time point defined: after preoperative PTX-NDP chemotherapy. Preoperative chemotherapy with paclitaxel-nedaplatin was given to patients before surgery. One entry per CDR3 protein, called by TCRdb with MiXCR from the PCR reads. Of about 32,000 distinct CDR3 sequences listed, less than 65% are singletons. The CDR3 is 16 amino acids. Germline CDR1 is SGHVS and CDR2 is FQNEAQ. The TCR comes from a human donor with esophageal squamous cell carcinoma. The donor label of this sample is uncertain. The material was obtained from a patient given preoperative chemotherapy. The chain couples TRBV7-8 to TRBJ2-5; D is uncertain. CDR3 coding DNA: TGTGCCAGCAGCCCAAGACGTGCTCGGGCCCCAGAGTCCCAGCTCTTC. Its translation is CASSPRRARAPESQLF.